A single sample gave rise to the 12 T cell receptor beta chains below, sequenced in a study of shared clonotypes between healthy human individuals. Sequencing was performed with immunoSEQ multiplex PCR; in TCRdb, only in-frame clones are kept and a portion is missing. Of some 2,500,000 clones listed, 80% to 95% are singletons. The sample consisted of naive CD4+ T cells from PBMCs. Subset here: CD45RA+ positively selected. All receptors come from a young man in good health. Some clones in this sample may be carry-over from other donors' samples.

CDR3 amino acids: CASSLVVGATYEQYF. As DNA, the CDR3 is TGCGCCAGCAGCTTGGTGGTGGGAGCCACCTACGAGCAGTACTTC. This chain links TRBV5-1 with TRBJ2-7, with D tentatively TRBD2 (5 bases). Germline lookup yields CDR1 SGHRS and CDR2 YFSETQ. The CDR3 runs to 15 residues. V was trimmed by 0 bases and J by 2 bases, leaving 12 bases between them.

The DNA for the CDR3 is TGCAGCGTTGGATTCCTCAGGGGGTTGAACACTGAAGCTTTCTTT. It translates to CSVGFLRGLNTEAFF. The V and J genes are TRBV29-1 and TRBJ1-1, with 7 bases that match TRBD1. The V segment lost 4 bases and the J segment 0 bases; nucleotides outside the gene matches: 8. Germline V gives CDR1 SQVTM, CDR2 ANQGSEA. This CDR3 comprises 15 residues.

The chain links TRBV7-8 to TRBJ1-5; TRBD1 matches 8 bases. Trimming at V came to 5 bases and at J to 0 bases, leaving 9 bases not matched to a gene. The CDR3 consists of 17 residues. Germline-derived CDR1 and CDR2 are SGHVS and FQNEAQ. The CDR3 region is CASSGYRGMNSNQPQHF. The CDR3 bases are TGTGCCAGCAGCGGCTACAGGGGGATGAATAGCAATCAGCCCCAGCATTTT.

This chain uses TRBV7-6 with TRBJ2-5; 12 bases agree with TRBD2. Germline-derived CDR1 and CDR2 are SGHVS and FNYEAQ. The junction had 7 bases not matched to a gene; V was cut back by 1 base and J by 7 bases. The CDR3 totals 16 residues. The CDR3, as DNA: TGTGCCAGCAGCTTAGGGACTAGCGGGACCGCGGGGACCCAGTACTTC. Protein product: CASSLGTSGTAGTQYF.

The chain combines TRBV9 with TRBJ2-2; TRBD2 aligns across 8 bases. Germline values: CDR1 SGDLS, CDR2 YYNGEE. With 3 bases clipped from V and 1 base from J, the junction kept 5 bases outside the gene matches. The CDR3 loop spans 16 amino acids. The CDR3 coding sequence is TGTGCCAGCAGCGCGACTAGCGCGAGGAACACCGGGGAGCTGTTTTTT. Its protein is CASSATSARNTGELFF.

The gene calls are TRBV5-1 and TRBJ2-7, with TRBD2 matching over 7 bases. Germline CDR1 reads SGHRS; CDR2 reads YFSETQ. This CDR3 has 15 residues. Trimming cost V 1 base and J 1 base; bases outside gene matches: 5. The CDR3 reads CASSLSGTQSYEQYF. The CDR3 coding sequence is TGCGCCAGCAGCTTGAGCGGGACCCAATCCTACGAGCAGTACTTC.

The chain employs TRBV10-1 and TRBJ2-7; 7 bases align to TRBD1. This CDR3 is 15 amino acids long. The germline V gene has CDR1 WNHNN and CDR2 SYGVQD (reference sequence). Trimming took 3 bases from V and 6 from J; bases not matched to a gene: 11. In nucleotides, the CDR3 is TGCGCCAGCAGTGACGCCGGGACAGTGCCGCCCGAGCAGTACTTC. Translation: CASSDAGTVPPEQYF.

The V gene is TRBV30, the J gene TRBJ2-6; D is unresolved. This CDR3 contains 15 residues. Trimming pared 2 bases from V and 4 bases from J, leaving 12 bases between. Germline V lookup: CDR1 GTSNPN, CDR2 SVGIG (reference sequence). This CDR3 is CAWSFDRAGANVLTF. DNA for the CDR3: TGTGCCTGGAGTTTCGACCGCGCGGGGGCCAACGTCCTGACTTTC.

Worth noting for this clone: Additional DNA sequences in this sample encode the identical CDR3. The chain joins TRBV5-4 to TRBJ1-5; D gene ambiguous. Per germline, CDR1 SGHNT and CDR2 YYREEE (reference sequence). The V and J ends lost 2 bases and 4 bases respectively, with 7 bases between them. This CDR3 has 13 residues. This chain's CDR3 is CASSFGQNQPQHF. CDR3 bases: TGTGCCAGCAGCTTCGGGCAGAATCAGCCCCAGCATTTT.

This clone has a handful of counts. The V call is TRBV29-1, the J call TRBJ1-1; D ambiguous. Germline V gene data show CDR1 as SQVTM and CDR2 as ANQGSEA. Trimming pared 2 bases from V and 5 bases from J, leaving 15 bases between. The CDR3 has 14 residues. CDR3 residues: CSVEMIEGVTEAFF. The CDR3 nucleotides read TGCAGCGTTGAAATGATTGAGGGTGTGACTGAAGCTTTCTTT.

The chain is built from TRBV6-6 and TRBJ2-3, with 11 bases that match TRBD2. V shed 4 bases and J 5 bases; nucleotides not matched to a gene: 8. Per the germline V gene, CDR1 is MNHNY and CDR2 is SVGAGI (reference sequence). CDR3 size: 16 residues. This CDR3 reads CASSSTSGASEDTQYF. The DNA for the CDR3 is TGTGCCAGCAGTTCGACTAGCGGGGCCTCCGAAGATACGCAGTATTTT.

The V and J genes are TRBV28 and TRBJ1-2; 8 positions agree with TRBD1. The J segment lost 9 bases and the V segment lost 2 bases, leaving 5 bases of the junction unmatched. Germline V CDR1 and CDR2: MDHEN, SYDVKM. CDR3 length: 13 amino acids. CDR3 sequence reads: CASSLGGQASYTF. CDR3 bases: TGTGCCAGCAGTTTAGGGGGACAGGCCAGCTACACCTTC.